This record looks at one T cell receptor beta chain sequence and its context. Its antigen is unidentified. This sample stems from a study of neurological immune-mediated disorders. Sorted libraries were derived from 850,000 to 1,000,000 CD4+ or CD8+ T cells. Synthesis of cDNA used 5'RACE (with 10-nucleotide random UMIs). TCRdb recomputed calls from the 5' RACE reads with MiXCR, one row per CDR3 protein. This sample carries some 20,000 distinct CDR3 sequences, 14% of them seen once, and the ten largest clones take approximately 7.8%. Study outcomes and limitations: HTLV-1-associated myelopathy had the most TCR clonal expansion, and multiple sclerosis had the least, less than healthy controls. No CDR3 amino acid sequences recurred among expanded clones across subjects, suggesting private repertoires in all groups.

The source is a woman in her sixties or seventies with HTLV-1-associated myelopathy (HAM/TSP). Specimen: CD4+ T cells from blood.

CDR3 coding DNA: TGCAGCGTTGGGGACGGATCAGATACGCAGTATTTT. This translates into CSVGDGSDTQYF. The gene calls are TRBV29-1 and TRBJ2-3; D is tentatively TRBD1 or TRBD2 (5 bases each). Deletions cut 4 bases from V and 4 bases from J, with 9 bases between. There are 12 residues in the CDR3. CDR1 is SQVTM and CDR2 is ANQGSEA in the germline V gene.